One sample yielded the 21 T cell receptor beta chains listed below, sequenced in a study of blood T cell repertoires in COVID-19. Sequenced by immunoSEQ multiplex PCR; TCRdb stores in-frame clones only, minus some. The sample lists 230,000 or so clones, roughly 90% seen once, with roughly 2.7% in the top ten. Sequences were obtained from PBMCs or T cells enriched from blood (not recorded which). These receptors were taken from a woman aged 30 to 39 who had recovered from COVID-19.

This clone was seen a few times. The chain recombines TRBV5-6 with TRBJ1-2; 9 bases map to TRBD1. V trimming: 2 bases; J trimming: 2 bases; junction bases outside the gene matches: 7. CDR1 SGHDT and CDR2 YYEEEE come from the germline V gene. The CDR3 runs to 16 residues. CDR3 sequence: CASSFPPGTGNYGYTF. In DNA, the CDR3 is TGTGCCAGCAGCTTTCCCCCCGGGACAGGGAACTATGGCTACACCTTC.

Note on this clone: The same CDR3 can be traced to other DNA sequences in this sample. V gene TRBV5-1 combines with J gene TRBJ1-2, with 7 positions matching TRBD1. Germline CDR1 SGHRS, CDR2 YFSETQ. Trimming took 4 bases from V and 1 from J; bases not matched to a gene: 4. CDR3 length: 14 amino acids. This CDR3 is CASSAGTVNYGYTF. CDR3 nucleotides: TGCGCCAGCAGCGCTGGGACAGTTAACTATGGCTACACCTTC.

This clone turned up a few times. The rearrangement links TRBV7-9 to TRBJ1-5, with a weak D call TRBD1 (6 bases). The CDR3 length is 16 residues. Trimming took 1 base from V and 2 from J, leaving 12 bases between them. Germline lookup yields CDR1 SEHNR and CDR2 FQNEAQ (reference sequence). This CDR3 is CASSLGGLGGNQPQHF. The CDR3 region has the DNA TGTGCCAGCAGCTTAGGGGGGCTAGGAGGCAATCAGCCCCAGCATTTT.

The chain uses TRBV3-1 (or the pseudogene TRBV3-2) and TRBJ2-3; TRBD1 matches at 7 bases. Germline V gene sequence: CDR1 LGHDT, CDR2 YNNKEL (reference sequence). J gave up 0 bases and V 6 bases, and 6 bases lay outside the gene matches. The CDR3 is 15 amino acids. The CDR3 loop is CASRPGTESTDTQYF. Here the CDR3 DNA reads TGTGCCAGCAGACCCGGGACAGAAAGCACAGATACGCAGTATTTT.

This chain uses TRBV14 with TRBJ1-1; D might be TRBD1 (6 bases). CDR1 SGHDN and CDR2 FVKESK come from the germline V gene. Trimming cost V 0 bases and J 4 bases, with 12 bases left between them. The CDR3 covers 15 residues. Here the CDR3 DNA reads TGTGCCAGCAGCCAAGATTACGCAGGGGCCACTGAAGCTTTCTTT. This encodes CASSQDYAGATEAFF. The full variable domain, rest sourced from reference TRBV14 and TRBJ1-1, is EAGVTQFPSHSVIEKGQTVTLRCDPISGHDNLYWYRRVMGKEIKFLLHFVKESKQDESGMPNNRFLAERTGGTYSTLKVQPAELEDSGVYFCASSQDYAGATEAFFGQGTRLTVV.

V is TRBV7-3 and J is TRBJ2-5, with 10 bases aligning to TRBD2. There are 14 residues in the CDR3. V was clipped by 5 bases and J by 3 bases; unmatched bases: 3. Germline CDR1 SGHTA, CDR2 FQGTGA. In DNA, the CDR3 is TGTGCCAGCAGCCCCGGACTAGCGGAAGAGACCCAGTACTTC. Its protein is CASSPGLAEETQYF. Full variable domain (rest looked up from reference TRBV7-3 and TRBJ2-5): GAGVSQTPSNKVTEKGKYVELRCDPISGHTALYWYRQSLGQGPEFLIYFQGTGAADDSGLPNDRFFAVRPEGSVSTLKIQRTERGDSAVYLCASSPGLAEETQYFGPGTRLLVL.

The genes are TRBV21-1 and TRBJ2-7; the table's D gene call, TRBD1, was not cross checked with the DNA. TRBV21-1 is listed as a pseudogene. The CDR3 totals 14 residues. The CDR3 DNA reads as TGTGCCAGCAGCAAAATTGGACAGACCTACGAGCAGTACTTC. The encoded protein is CASSKIGQTYEQYF.

The genes are TRBV7-9 and TRBJ2-1; 12 positions agree with TRBD2. The ends lost 1 base at V and 5 bases at J; junction bases unmatched: 3. Germline CDR1 reads SEHNR; CDR2 reads FQNEAQ (reference sequence). The CDR3 is made up of 16 amino acids. The chain's CDR3 is CASSLVRTSGDNEQFF. CDR3 nucleotide sequence: TGTGCCAGCAGCTTAGTGAGGACTAGCGGGGACAATGAGCAGTTCTTC.

This chain joins TRBV7-9 and TRBJ1-5; TRBD1 might be the D (5 bases). Germline V gives CDR1 SEHNR, CDR2 FQNEAQ (reference sequence). The CDR3 has 16 residues. V was cut by 4 bases and J by 1 base, with 14 bases left in between. CDR3 sequence reads: CASSWGEGESNQPQHF. The CDR3 DNA is TGTGCCAGCAGCTGGGGTGAAGGGGAAAGCAATCAGCCCCAGCATTTT.

The chain carries TRBV5-1 and TRBJ1-4; 10 positions match TRBD1. V dropped 4 bases and J dropped 8; count of bases not matched to a gene: 11. Germline CDR1 reads SGHRS; CDR2 reads YFSETQ. The CDR3 covers 16 residues. CDR3 region: CASSITGTGVREKLFF. In nucleotides, the CDR3 is TGCGCCAGCAGCATAACCGGGACAGGGGTAAGGGAAAAACTGTTTTTT. The whole variable domain, filled in from reference TRBV5-1 and TRBJ1-4, reads KAGVTQTPRYLIKTRGQQVTLSCSPISGHRSVSWYQQTPGQGLQFLFEYFSETQRNKGNFPGRFSGRQFSNSRSEMNVSTLELGDSALYLCASSITGTGVREKLFFGSGTQLSVL.

The V and J genes are TRBV12-3 or TRBV12-4 and TRBJ2-1, with D hard to call. Trimming left V 3 bases short and J 8 bases short, with 5 bases between. The CDR3 covers 11 residues. The CDR3 reads CASSLQDEQFF. The CDR3 DNA reads as TGTGCCAGCAGTTTGCAGGATGAGCAGTTCTTC.

The chain combines TRBV5-8 with TRBJ2-5; D is ambiguous. Trimming removed 0 bases at V and 0 bases at J, with 6 bases between. CDR3 size: 14 residues. Germline assignment: CDR1 SGHTS and CDR2 YDEGEE. The CDR3 DNA sequence: TGTGCCAGCAGCTTGGTTGTCTACCAAGAGACCCAGTACTTC. Encoded protein: CASSLVVYQETQYF.

This clone was counted between two and nine times. The chain combines TRBV7-2 with TRBJ2-5; 8 bases fit TRBD2. Looked up from germline, CDR1 is SGHTA and CDR2 is FQGNSA. The ends lost 3 bases at V and 2 bases at J; junction bases unmatched: 2. The CDR3 has 14 residues. CDR3 DNA sequence: TGTGCCAGCAGCTTCAGCGGGGGTCAAGAGACCCAGTACTTC. This encodes CASSFSGGQETQYF.

The chain is built from TRBV5-5 and TRBJ2-1; perhaps TRBD2 as D (5 bases). Looked up from germline, CDR1 is SGHKS and CDR2 is YYEKEE (reference sequence). Deletions cut 0 bases from V and 4 bases from J, with 14 bases between. The CDR3 extends over 16 amino acids. The CDR3 DNA sequence: TGTGCCAGCAGCTTGGAGGGTAGACTAACTTACAATGAGCAGTTCTTC. This codes for CASSLEGRLTYNEQFF.

The rearrangement links TRBV29-1 to TRBJ2-7; D possibly corresponds to TRBD2 (6 bases). CDR1 SQVTM and CDR2 ANQGSEA come from the germline V gene. CDR3 length equals 12 residues. V was shortened by 0 bases and J by 3 bases, with 6 bases between the two germline ends. The CDR3 bases are TGCAGCGTTGAAGAGGGGGGCTACGAGCAGTACTTC. It is translated as CSVEEGGYEQYF.

V is TRBV11-2 and J is TRBJ2-3, with D tentatively TRBD2 (6 bases). This CDR3 comprises 15 residues. Germline V CDR1 and CDR2: SGHAT, FQNNGV. With 5 bases removed from V and 2 bases from J, the gap between germline ends came to 14 bases. The CDR3 DNA reads TGTGCCAGCAGCCTAAGTAGCGGAAACACAGATACGCAGTATTTT. This translates into CASSLSSGNTDTQYF.

This clone was picked up a small number of times. This chain connects TRBV6-6 to TRBJ2-2; D is possibly TRBD1 (6 bases). This CDR3 contains 16 residues. The ends were cut back, 5 bases at V and 2 bases at J, with 15 bases in the middle. Germline V CDR1 and CDR2: MNHNY, SVGAGI (reference sequence). This CDR3 is CASSRLGQANTGELFF. The CDR3 coding sequence is TGTGCCAGCAGTCGATTGGGACAAGCAAACACCGGGGAGCTGTTTTTT.

V usage is TRBV14 and J usage is TRBJ1-5; D is possibly TRBD1 (5 bases). Germline V gene lookup returns CDR1 SGHDN and CDR2 FVKESK. CDR3 length equals 15 residues. Deletions cut 2 bases from V and 4 bases from J, with 12 bases between. The CDR3 bases are TGTGCCAGCAGCCAAACGAGACAGTCAAATCAGCCCCAGCATTTT. It translates to CASSQTRQSNQPQHF.

The chain is built from TRBV11-2 and TRBJ2-5, with D perhaps TRBD1 (6 bases). Germline CDR1 reads SGHAT; CDR2 reads FQNNGV. V was shortened by 0 bases and J by 5 bases, with 10 bases between the two germline ends. The CDR3 is made up of 14 amino acids. CDR3 sequence reads: CASSLDNRVETQYF. Written as DNA, the CDR3 is TGTGCCAGCAGCTTAGACAACAGGGTGGAGACCCAGTACTTC.

The chain joins TRBV5-1 to TRBJ1-3, with 10 bases that match TRBD1. The CDR3 has 17 amino acids. Germline V lookup: CDR1 SGHRS, CDR2 YFSETQ. The ends lost 2 bases at V and 0 bases at J; junction bases unmatched: 5. CDR3: CASSFSGDRGSGNTIYF. For the CDR3, the DNA is TGCGCCAGCAGCTTCTCAGGGGACAGGGGCTCTGGAAACACCATATATTTT. Variable domain in full (rest from reference TRBV5-1 and TRBJ1-3): KAGVTQTPRYLIKTRGQQVTLSCSPISGHRSVSWYQQTPGQGLQFLFEYFSETQRNKGNFPGRFSGRQFSNSRSEMNVSTLELGDSALYLCASSFSGDRGSGNTIYFGEGSWLTVV.

This clone has just one count. The rearrangement joins TRBV9 to TRBJ2-2; a weak D match, TRBD2 (5 bases). The V gene's germline CDR1 is SGDLS and CDR2 YYNGEE. V was cut by 0 bases and J by 6 bases, with 15 bases left in between. This CDR3 is built from 16 residues. CDR3 in amino acids: CASSVGFSRGPGELFF. CDR3 DNA sequence: TGTGCCAGCAGCGTAGGATTTTCCCGAGGGCCCGGGGAGCTGTTTTTT.